This entry concerns a single TCR beta chain. Its matching antigen is unknown. These data come from a study of cytomegalovirus exposure and HLA in healthy donors. On the study more broadly: Genetic ancestry analysis placed around four fifths of the approximately 390 donors that were genotyped in the Caucasian-associated cluster. Study findings and constraints: Among the CMV-associated chains, a few were confirmed in vitro as specific for CMV antigens. Previous analysis showed most TCR beta V segments were productive about 87% or about 30% of the time.

The PCR made use of 60 Vbeta and 13 Jbeta primers. Clones were sequenced by immunoSEQ multiplex PCR, and TCRdb holds only the in-frame ones, with some missing. The profile shows about 100,000 clones, about three quarters of them singletons. This CDR3 is 17 amino acids long. Germline V gene sequence: CDR1 SGDLS, CDR2 YYNGEE. V gave up 1 base and J gave up 4 bases; unmatched junction bases: 9. Donors counted as nominally healthy when sampled, yet unrecorded immune exposures were likely. The clonotype was recovered from a man aged 40-50 years in good health and CMV-seronegative. V usage is TRBV9 and J usage is TRBJ1-5; TRBD1 matches at 9 bases. Material for sequencing was PBMCs. CDR3 in DNA: TGTGCCAGCAGCGTATGGGTTTCGGGGACAGGGAATCAGCCCCAGCATTTT. Translated: CASSVWVSGTGNQPQHF.